These 19 T cell receptor beta chains were all obtained from the same sample, sequenced in a study of persistence of HIV-infected CD4 T cells. An overlapping HIV-1 Gag peptide pool stimulated these cells at about 0.9 ug/peptide/mL. CD4+ T cells upregulating both CD40 ligand and CD69 were sorted as responding cells. Antigens of these TCRs are unknown. This was the immunoSEQ version 4 assay in survey mode. The method was immunoSEQ multiplex PCR; TCRdb's version includes in-frame clones alone and lacks a portion of them. Of fewer than 15,000 clones listed, less than 70% were seen once; the top ten hold 6.9%. The sample consisted of CD4+ T cells sorted from PBMCs after roughly 20-hour stimulation, taken from a patient who received antiretroviral therapy. The receptors were gathered from an adult man with HIV who was CMV-seropositive.

The chain couples TRBV4-1 to TRBJ1-2; 9 bases are shared with TRBD1. Germline assignment: CDR1 MGHRA and CDR2 YSYEKL. The CDR3 length is 15 residues. Trimming cost V 3 bases and J 2 bases; bases outside gene matches: 4. This CDR3 is CASSQGQGGNYGYTF. DNA for the CDR3: TGCGCCAGCAGCCAGGGACAGGGTGGGAACTATGGCTACACCTTC.

The chain joins TRBV10-2 to TRBJ2-3; no definite D call. The CDR3 is 12 residues long. V was pared by 8 bases and J by 5 bases, with 11 bases between. Germline-derived CDR1 and CDR2 are WSHSY and SAAADI. The CDR3 sequence: CASSPSGDTQYF. In DNA, the CDR3 is TGCGCCAGCTCCCCCTCAGGAGATACGCAGTATTTT.

This chain joins TRBV29-1 and TRBJ2-3; 7 bases are shared with TRBD2. The CDR3 length is 14 residues. V lost 7 bases and J lost 1; bases outside the gene matches: 8. The germline V gene encodes CDR1 SQVTM and CDR2 ANQGSEA. The CDR3 DNA reads TGCAGCGCGGCCGGGACTATGGGCACAGATACGCAGTATTTT. Its protein is CSAAGTMGTDTQYF.

The chain carries TRBV7-3 and TRBJ2-1; 8 bases agree with TRBD1. The J segment lost 4 bases and the V segment lost 5 bases, leaving 7 bases of the junction unmatched. Looked up from germline, CDR1 is SGHTA and CDR2 is FQGTGA. The CDR3 covers 15 residues. CDR3 sequence reads: CASSADRGIYNEQFF. The DNA for the CDR3 is TGTGCCAGCAGCGCAGACAGGGGAATTTACAATGAGCAGTTCTTC.

V and J are TRBV5-1 and TRBJ2-4; 10 bases align to TRBD1. V lost 7 bases and J lost 5; bases outside the gene matches: 21. Germline V gene lookup returns CDR1 SGHRS and CDR2 YFSETQ. The CDR3 is 19 amino acids. The CDR3 sequence: CASRPRGMTGGVFENIQYF. CDR3 coding DNA: TGCGCCAGCCGCCCGCGCGGGATGACAGGGGGCGTTTTCGAAAACATTCAGTACTTC.

The chain couples TRBV18 to TRBJ1-6; tentatively, D is TRBD1 (5 bases). V was trimmed by 6 bases and J by 7 bases, leaving 13 bases between them. The length of the CDR3 is 14 residues. Germline V CDR1 and CDR2: KGHSH, LQKENI. As DNA, the CDR3 is TGTGCCAGCTCCGACAGTCCCCACAATTCACCCCTCCACTTT. Translating it yields CASSDSPHNSPLHF. Combining the CDR3 with reference TRBV18 and TRBJ1-6 gives the whole variable domain NAGVMQNPRHLVRRRGQEARLRCSPMKGHSHVYWYRQLPEEGLKFMVYLQKENIIDESGMPKERFSAEFPKEGPSILRIQQVVRGDSAAYFCASSDSPHNSPLHFGNGTRLTVT.

This clone was counted a single time. The J gene is TRBJ1-1, the V gene TRBV14; the D gene is possibly TRBD1 (6 bases). This CDR3 is 13 amino acids long. From germline, CDR1 is SGHDN and CDR2 FVKESK. V was clipped by 4 bases and J by 11 bases, with 17 bases between them. CDR3 residues: CASSPGPGASAFF. Here the CDR3 DNA reads TGTGCCAGCAGCCCCGGTCCAGGGGCGAGTGCTTTCTTT.

This clone is medium-sized in the sample. The gene calls are TRBV25-1 and TRBJ1-1; D gene unclear. CDR1 MGHDK and CDR2 SYGVNS come from the germline V gene. There are 14 residues in the CDR3. The ends were cut back, 1 base at V and 0 bases at J, with 6 bases in the middle. CDR3 residues: CASSESRVNTEAFF. The CDR3 DNA follows: TGTGCCAGCAGTGAATCGAGGGTGAACACTGAAGCTTTCTTT.

The rearrangement links TRBV5-6 to TRBJ1-5; TRBD1 agrees at 9 bases. The germline CDR1 and CDR2 sequences are SGHDT and YYEEEE. This CDR3 has 15 amino acids. The V and J ends lost 3 bases and 6 bases, in that order; junction bases with no gene match: 7. The CDR3 protein is CASSYGTGPGQPQHF. Here the CDR3 DNA reads TGTGCCAGCAGCTACGGGACAGGGCCAGGTCAGCCCCAGCATTTT.

V usage is TRBV11-3 and J usage is TRBJ1-1; D gene ambiguous. The CDR3 runs to 14 residues. V lost 0 bases to trimming and J lost 2 bases, with 7 bases between them. The V gene's germline CDR1 is SGHNT and CDR2 YENEEA. CDR3 residues: CASSLDGHNTEAFF. CDR3 sequence (DNA): TGTGCCAGCAGCTTAGATGGGCACAACACTGAAGCTTTCTTT.

The rearrangement uses TRBV7-9 and TRBJ2-7; TRBD1 agrees at 8 bases. Germline lookup yields CDR1 SEHNR and CDR2 FQNEAQ (reference sequence). J was trimmed by 1 base and V by 5 bases; bases with no gene match: 13. The CDR3 consists of 17 residues. CDR3 protein: CASSRGTGTGGSYEQYF. Written as DNA, the CDR3 is TGTGCCAGCAGCAGGGGGACCGGGACAGGAGGTTCCTACGAGCAGTACTTC.

The V and J genes are TRBV11-3 and TRBJ2-5; 13 bases map to TRBD2. The CDR3 loop spans 16 amino acids. Germline V gives CDR1 SGHNT, CDR2 YENEEA. Germline trimming cut 3 bases from V and 5 bases from J; bases unmatched to any gene: 6. CDR3 amino acids: CASSFGTSGKWETQYF. The CDR3 nucleotides read TGTGCCAGCAGCTTCGGGACTAGCGGGAAGTGGGAGACCCAGTACTTC.

This chain connects TRBV27 to TRBJ2-1; TRBD2 matches 12 bases. V gave up 5 bases and J gave up 9 bases; unmatched junction bases: 8. Germline V gene lookup returns CDR1 MNHEY and CDR2 SMNVEV (reference sequence). CDR3 size: 15 residues. The CDR3 DNA follows: TGTGCCAGCAGTACGTGGACTAGCGGGAACCGTGAGCAGTTCTTC. It yields the protein CASSTWTSGNREQFF.

This rearrangement joins TRBV19 to TRBJ2-1; TRBD2 agrees at 9 bases. Germline V gene sequence: CDR1 LNHDA, CDR2 SQIVND (reference sequence). CDR3 length: 16 amino acids. J lost 0 bases, V lost 8 bases, and 8 bases had no gene match. Here the CDR3 reads CASRHRGGASYNEQFF. The CDR3 nucleotides are TGTGCCAGTCGACACCGCGGGGGGGCCTCCTACAATGAGCAGTTCTTC.

The chain has TRBV6-1 and TRBJ2-1; D is unclear. Trimming pared 1 base from V and 6 bases from J, leaving 13 bases between. The CDR3 length is 15 residues. CDR1 is MNHNS and CDR2 is SASEGT in the germline V gene. This chain's CDR3 is CASSEGIRAGNEQFF. The CDR3 DNA follows: TGTGCCAGCAGTGAAGGAATAAGGGCTGGCAATGAGCAGTTCTTC.

The genes are TRBV9 and TRBJ2-3, with 9 bases identical to TRBD1. Germline CDR1 and CDR2: SGDLS and YYNGEE. CDR3 length equals 15 residues. J lost 4 bases, V lost 3 bases, and 6 bases had no gene match. CDR3 DNA sequence: TGTGCCAGCAGCGCGACAGGGGGAACGTCAGATACGCAGTATTTT. This sequence encodes CASSATGGTSDTQYF. Drawing the rest from reference TRBV9 and TRBJ2-3, the complete variable domain is DSGVTQTPKHLITATGQRVTLRCSPRSGDLSVYWYQQSLDQGLQFLIQYYNGEERAKGNILERFSAQQFPDLHSELNLSSLELGDSALYFCASSATGGTSDTQYFGPGTRLTVL.

This clone turned up a few times. This chain links TRBV18 with TRBJ1-6; weak D call: TRBD1 (6 bases). Germline V gene data show CDR1 as KGHSH and CDR2 as LQKENI. V was cut by 6 bases and J by 8 bases, with 14 bases left in between. There are 14 residues in the CDR3. The CDR3 nucleotides read TGTGCCAGCTCTTGGGACATCAGAGATTCACCCCTCCACTTT. The encoded protein is CASSWDIRDSPLHF.

The chain joins TRBV10-3 to TRBJ1-5; unclear D gene. V lost 3 bases, J lost 4 bases, and 10 bases lay in between. The germline CDR1 and CDR2 sequences are ENHRY and SYGVKD. The CDR3 covers 14 residues. CDR3 protein: CAISDSMGNQPQHF. The DNA for the CDR3 is TGTGCCATCAGTGACAGTATGGGAAATCAGCCCCAGCATTTT.

The CDR3 reads CASSHVVGSNSPLHF. DNA for the CDR3: TGTGCCAGCAGCCATGTCGTCGGCAGCAATTCACCCCTCCACTTT. The genes are TRBV3-1 (or the pseudogene TRBV3-2) and TRBJ1-6; D ambiguous. V was trimmed by 3 bases and J by 7 bases, leaving 13 bases between them. Per germline, CDR1 LGHDT and CDR2 YNNKEL (reference sequence). CDR3 length equals 15 residues.